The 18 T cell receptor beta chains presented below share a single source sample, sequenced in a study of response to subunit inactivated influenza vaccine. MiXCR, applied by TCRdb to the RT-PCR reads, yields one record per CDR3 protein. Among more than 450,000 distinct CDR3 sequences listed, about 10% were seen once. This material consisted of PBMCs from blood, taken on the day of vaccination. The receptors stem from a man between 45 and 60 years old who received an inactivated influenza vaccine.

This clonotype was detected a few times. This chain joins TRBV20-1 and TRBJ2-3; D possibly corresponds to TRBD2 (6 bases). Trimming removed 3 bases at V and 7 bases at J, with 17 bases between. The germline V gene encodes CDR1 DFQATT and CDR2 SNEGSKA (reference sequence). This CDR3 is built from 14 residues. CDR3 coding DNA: TGCAGTGCTAGTGGGGACTCAGCCGTCAATACGCAGTATTTT. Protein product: CSASGDSAVNTQYF.

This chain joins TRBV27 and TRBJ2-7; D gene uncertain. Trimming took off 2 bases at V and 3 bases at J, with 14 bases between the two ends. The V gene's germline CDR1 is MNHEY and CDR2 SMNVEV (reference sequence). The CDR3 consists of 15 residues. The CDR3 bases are TGTGCCAGCAGTTTAGTCGCGCAGGAAAACTACGAGCAGTACTTC. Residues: CASSLVAQENYEQYF.

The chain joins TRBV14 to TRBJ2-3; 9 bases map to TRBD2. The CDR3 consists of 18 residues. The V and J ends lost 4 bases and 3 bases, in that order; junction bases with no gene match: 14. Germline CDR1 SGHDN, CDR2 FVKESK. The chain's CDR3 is CASSRGGGRLFGTDTQYF. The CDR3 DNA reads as TGTGCCAGCAGCCGCGGGGGGGGACGACTGTTTGGGACAGATACGCAGTATTTT.

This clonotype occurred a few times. DNA of the CDR3: TGTGCCAGCAGTTACCTTCACACTGAAGCTTTCTTT. The encoded protein is CASSYLHTEAFF. The chain links TRBV6-2 or TRBV6-3 to TRBJ1-1; D remains unclear. CDR1 is MNHEY, CDR2 SVGEGT, per germline. V shed 2 bases and J shed 3 bases, with 4 bases lying between them. This CDR3 has 12 residues.

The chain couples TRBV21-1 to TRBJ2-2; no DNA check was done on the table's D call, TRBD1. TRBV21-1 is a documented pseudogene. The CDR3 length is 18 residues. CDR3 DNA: TGTGCCAGCAGCAAATACCAGAGCAGGGGGCTGATTGCCGGGGAGCTGTTTTTT. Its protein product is CASSKYQSRGLIAGELFF.

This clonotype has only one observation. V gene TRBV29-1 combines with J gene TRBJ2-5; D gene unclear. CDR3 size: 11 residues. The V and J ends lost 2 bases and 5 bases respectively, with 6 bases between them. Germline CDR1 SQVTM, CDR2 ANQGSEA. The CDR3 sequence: CSVELVETQYF. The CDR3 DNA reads TGCAGCGTTGAATTGGTGGAGACCCAGTACTTC.

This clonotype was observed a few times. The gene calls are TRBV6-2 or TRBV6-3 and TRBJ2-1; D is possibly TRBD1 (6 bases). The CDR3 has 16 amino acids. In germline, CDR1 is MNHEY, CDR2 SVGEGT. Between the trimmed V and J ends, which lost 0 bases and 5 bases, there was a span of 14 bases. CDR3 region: CASSYSTGTVDNEQFF. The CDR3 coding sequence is TGTGCCAGCAGTTACTCTACAGGGACGGTGGACAATGAGCAGTTCTTC.

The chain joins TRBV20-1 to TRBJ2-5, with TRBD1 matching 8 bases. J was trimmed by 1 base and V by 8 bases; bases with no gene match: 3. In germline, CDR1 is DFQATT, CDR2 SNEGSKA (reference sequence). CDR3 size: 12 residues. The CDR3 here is CSTGQGQETQYF. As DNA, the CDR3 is TGCAGTACCGGACAGGGCCAAGAGACCCAGTACTTC.

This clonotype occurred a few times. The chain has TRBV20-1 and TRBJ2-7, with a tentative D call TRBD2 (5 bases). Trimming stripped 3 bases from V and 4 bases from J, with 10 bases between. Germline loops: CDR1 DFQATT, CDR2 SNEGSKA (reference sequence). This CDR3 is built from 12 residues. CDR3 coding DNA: TGCAGTGCTAGGCCCCGGGGTTACGAGCAGTACTTC. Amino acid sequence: CSARPRGYEQYF.

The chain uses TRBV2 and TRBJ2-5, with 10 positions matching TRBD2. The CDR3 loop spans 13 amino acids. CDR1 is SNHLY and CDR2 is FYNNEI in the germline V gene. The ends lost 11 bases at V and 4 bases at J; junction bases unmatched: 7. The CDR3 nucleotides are TGTGCCGCTCTAGCGGGAGATCCAGAGACCCAGTACTTC. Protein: CAALAGDPETQYF. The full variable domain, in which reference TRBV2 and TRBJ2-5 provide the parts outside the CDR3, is EPEVTQTPSHQVTQMGQEVILRCVPISNHLYFYWYRQILGQKVEFLVSFYNNEISEKSEIFDDQFSVERPDGSNFTLKIRSTKLEDSAMYFCAALAGDPETQYFGPGTRLLVL.

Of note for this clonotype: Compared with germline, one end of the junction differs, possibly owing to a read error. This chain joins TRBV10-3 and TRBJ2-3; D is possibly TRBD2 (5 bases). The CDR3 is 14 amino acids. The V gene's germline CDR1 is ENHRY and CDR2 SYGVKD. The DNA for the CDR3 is TGTGCCAACAGTGATGGGCGGGGCACAGATACGCAGTATTTT. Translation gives CANSDGRGTDTQYF.

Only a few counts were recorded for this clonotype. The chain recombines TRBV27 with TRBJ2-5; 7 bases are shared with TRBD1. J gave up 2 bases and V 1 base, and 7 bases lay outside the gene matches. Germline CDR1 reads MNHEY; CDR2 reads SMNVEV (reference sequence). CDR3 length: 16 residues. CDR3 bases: TGTGCCAGCAGTTTATTGCCAGGACAGGTGCAAGAGACCCAGTACTTC. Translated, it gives CASSLLPGQVQETQYF.

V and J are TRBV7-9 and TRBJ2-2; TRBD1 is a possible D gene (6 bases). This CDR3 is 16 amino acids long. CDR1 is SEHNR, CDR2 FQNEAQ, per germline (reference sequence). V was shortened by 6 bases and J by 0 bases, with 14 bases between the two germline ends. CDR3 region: CASRRDRIPNTGELFF. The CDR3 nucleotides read TGTGCCAGCAGACGAGACAGGATACCGAACACCGGGGAGCTGTTTTTT.

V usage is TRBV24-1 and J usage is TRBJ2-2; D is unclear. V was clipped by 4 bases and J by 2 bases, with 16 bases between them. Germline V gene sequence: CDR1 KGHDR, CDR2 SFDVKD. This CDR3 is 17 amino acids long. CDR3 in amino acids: CATSDPSPQANTGELFF. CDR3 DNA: TGTGCCACCAGTGACCCGTCCCCGCAGGCAAACACCGGGGAGCTGTTTTTT.

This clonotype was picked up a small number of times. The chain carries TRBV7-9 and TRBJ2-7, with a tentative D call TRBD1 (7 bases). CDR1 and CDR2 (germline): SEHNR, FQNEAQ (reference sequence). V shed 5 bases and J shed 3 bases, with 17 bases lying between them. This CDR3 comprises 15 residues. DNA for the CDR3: TGTGCCAGCAGCCCCTTAGACAGGGACTTCTACGAGCAGTACTTC. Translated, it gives CASSPLDRDFYEQYF.

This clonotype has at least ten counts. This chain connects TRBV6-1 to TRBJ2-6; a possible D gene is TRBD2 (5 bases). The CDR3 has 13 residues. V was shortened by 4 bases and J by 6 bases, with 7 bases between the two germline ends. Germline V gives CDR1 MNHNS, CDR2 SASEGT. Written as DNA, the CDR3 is TGTGCCAGCAGTGCCGGGATGGCCAACGTCCTGACTTTC. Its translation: CASSAGMANVLTF.

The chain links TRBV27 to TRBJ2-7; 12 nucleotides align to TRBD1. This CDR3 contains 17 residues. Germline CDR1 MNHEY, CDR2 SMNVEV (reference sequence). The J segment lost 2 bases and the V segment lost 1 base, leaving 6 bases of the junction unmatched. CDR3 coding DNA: TGTGCCAGCAGTTTATACCGGGACAGGGGGCGCCCCTACGAGCAGTACTTC. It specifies CASSLYRDRGRPYEQYF.

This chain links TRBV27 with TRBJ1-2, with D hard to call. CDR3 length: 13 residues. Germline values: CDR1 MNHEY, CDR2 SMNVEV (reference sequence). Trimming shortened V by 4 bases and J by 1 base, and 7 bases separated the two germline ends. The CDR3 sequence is CASSWSVNYGYTF. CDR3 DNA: TGTGCCAGCAGTTGGAGCGTTAACTATGGCTACACCTTC.